The TCR beta chain under discussion was sequenced for a study of T cells after yellow fever vaccination (dated by TCRdb to between 2018 and 2021). Some background on the complete study: Libraries from fractions with low cell numbers were prepared with the SMART-Seq v4 Ultra Low Input RNA kit. Bulk TCR alpha and beta repertoires were sequenced longitudinally to track T-cell clones before and after primary and booster YFV17D yellow fever vaccination. Two healthy male donors, one aged 18 to 30 and one aged 30 to 40 years, made up the cohort. Blood samples were taken at several timepoints before and after primary and secondary immunization, and bulk PBMC replicates and cell subsets were isolated.

Read against the paper, the sample's treatment or condition label means: live attenuated yellow fever vaccine strain. At each blood-draw timepoint, two biological replicates of bulk PBMCs were collected. A standard Ficoll-Paque protocol was used to isolate PBMCs from peripheral blood. TriZol was used to extract RNA from bulk PBMCs, from CD4 and CD8 fractions, and from dextramer-positive and dextramer-negative fractions. Overall results and qualifications from the work: Because the study included only a couple of donors, the extent to which the findings can be generalized is limited. Computational filtering was required because FACS-sorted repertoires could contain abundant contaminating clonotypes from the bulk population. The secondary T-cell response was found to be weaker but faster than the primary response, with a peak reached on day 5 rather than on day 15. Most clones expanded after primary vaccination (approximately 95% of CD4 and roughly 90% of CD8) were re-detected after the booster, suggesting that broad memory maintenance occurred. A small fraction of clonotypes appeared in both the CD4 and CD8 compartments, likely as a result of convergent recombination.

On this clonotype: Which antigen it targets is not known. No base-level quality is on record; no much larger clone is a single base apart.

V is clipped by 4 bases and J by 3 bases, and the sequence between their germline boundaries is 7 bases long. Sequences SGHRS (CDR1) and YFSETQ (CDR2) are obtained from the germline V gene. From cysteine to phenylalanine, the CDR3 is 12 amino acids long. The retained sequence is limited to the CDR3, 36 bases, with the frame set at the first base. TCR cDNA was synthesized by 5'RACE template switching, which introduced a universal primer site and unique molecular identifiers. Priming of cDNA synthesis was performed from both the TCR alpha and TCR beta constant segments. Libraries were amplified in two PCR steps, with sample barcodes and sequencing adapters added in the second step. Sequencing of libraries was done on Illumina HiSeq 2500 (2x100 bp) or NovaSeq (2x150 bp). For the original study's pipeline: Reads were demultiplexed and collapsed into UMI consensus sequences with MIGEC, and V(D)J alignment was performed with MiXCR. Clonotypes responding to the vaccine were identified with edgeR on replicate PBMC samples, with the criteria of FDR below 0.01 and a log2 fold change above 5 up to day 15. Each bulk clonotype was labeled CD4 or CD8 based on which sequenced repertoire, CD4 or CD8, contained the clonotype at higher abundance. Clones were called with MiXCR by TCRdb after fastp trimmed the public reads at Q25, and only in-frame beta chains were retained. Duplicate CDR3 protein sequences are folded into a single record with the most common DNA and genes. For this entry, the V and J calls and clone size follow TCRdb and not the study's own pipeline. The sample profile shows some 550,000 distinct CDR3 sequences; about 19% of them were found once. The ten biggest clones cover roughly 13% of the sample.

The chain uses TRBV5-1 and TRBJ1-1; the D gene cannot be resolved reliably. The source is a man aged 30 to 45 who received the YFV17D yellow fever vaccine. The source material was PBMCs, sampled 15 days after the yellow fever booster vaccination. The bases are TGCGCCAGCAGCCTGACCGACACTGAAGCTTTCTTT. The resulting protein is CASSLTDTEAFF.